These T cell receptor beta chains were read from a single sample in a study of Ad26.COV2.S vaccination and SARS-CoV-2 variants. TCRdb keeps only in-frame clones here, not all; method: immunoSEQ multiplex PCR. The sample yields about 350,000 clones, around 88% seen once. The source material was peripheral blood, sampled in a trial of Ad26.COV2.S vaccine versus placebo. The receptors come from a person between 18 and 59 years old who received the Ad26.COV2.S COVID-19 vaccine or a placebo. The CDR3 runs from the conserved cysteine through the conserved F or W. The D gene is left open where the match is weak. A row's size may be missing; if present it is once, few, many or a size class.

clone size: NA
J gene: TRBJ1-3
V gene: TRBV2
D gene: TRBD1
CDR3 DNA: TGTGCCAGCAAACAGGGGAGTTCTGGAAACACCATATATTTT
CDR3 protein: CASKQGSSGNTIYF

clone size: NA
J gene: TRBJ1-5
V gene: TRBV19
D gene: NA
CDR3 DNA: TGTGCCAGTAGTATAGCGGGAGGCAGCAATCAGCCCCAGCATTTT
CDR3 protein: CASSIAGGSNQPQHF

clone size: NA
J gene: TRBJ1-4
V gene: TRBV19
D gene: NA
CDR3 DNA: TGTGCCAGTAGTAGCAGCAGCGCGGCTAATGAAAAACTGTTTTTT
CDR3 protein: CASSSSSAANEKLFF

clone size: NA
J gene: TRBJ2-4
V gene: TRBV7-2
D gene: TRBD2
CDR3 DNA: TGTGCCAGCAGCGCCCAGGCTAGCGGGGGGAATAACATTCAGTACTTC
CDR3 protein: CASSAQASGGNNIQYF

clone size: NA
J gene: TRBJ2-3
V gene: TRBV7-9
D gene: TRBD2
CDR3 DNA: TGTGCCAGCAGCTTAGCCGGACTAGCGGGAGGGCCTCATACGCAGTATTTT
CDR3 protein: CASSLAGLAGGPHTQYF

clone size: NA
J gene: TRBJ2-7
V gene: TRBV4-1
D gene: TRBD1
CDR3 DNA: TGCGCCAGCAGCCAGAGGGACAGCGGTGACGAGCAGTACTTC
CDR3 protein: CASSQRDSGDEQYF

clone size: NA
J gene: TRBJ1-1
V gene: TRBV9
D gene: NA
CDR3 DNA: TGTGCCAGCAGCCCCGAAGGGACGGTGAACACTGAAGCTTTCTTT
CDR3 protein: CASSPEGTVNTEAFF

clone size: NA
J gene: TRBJ2-2
V gene: TRBV24-1
D gene: TRBD1
CDR3 DNA: TGTGCCACCAGTGATGACAGGGGGTTCAACACCGGGGAGCTGTTTTTT
CDR3 protein: CATSDDRGFNTGELFF

clone size: NA
J gene: TRBJ2-1
V gene: TRBV24-1
D gene: NA
CDR3 DNA: TGTGCCACCAGTGGCATACAGGGATACAATGAGCAGTTCTTC
CDR3 protein: CATSGIQGYNEQFF

clone size: NA
J gene: TRBJ2-7
V gene: TRBV6-2/TRBV6-3
D gene: NA
CDR3 DNA: TGTGCCAGCAGTTTCCGGGACGACCTCTCCTACGAGCAGTACTTC
CDR3 protein: CASSFRDDLSYEQYF

clone size: NA
J gene: TRBJ2-1
V gene: TRBV5-4
D gene: NA
CDR3 DNA: TGTGCCAGCAGCACGACGAGGGCAGAGCAGTTCTTC
CDR3 protein: CASSTTRAEQFF

clone size: once
J gene: TRBJ2-2
V gene: TRBV12-5
D gene: TRBD1
CDR3 DNA: TGTGCTAGTGGTTCCGGGACAGGGCCCACCGGGGAGCTGTTTTTT
CDR3 protein: CASGSGTGPTGELFF

clone size: NA
J gene: TRBJ2-7
V gene: TRBV5-1
D gene: NA
CDR3 DNA: TGCGCCAGCAGCTTCGGCAAGAACTACGAGCAGTACTTC
CDR3 protein: CASSFGKNYEQYF

clone size: NA
J gene: TRBJ2-5
V gene: TRBV5-1
D gene: NA
CDR3 DNA: TGCGCCAGCTTTTTGGGCGGACAGGTAGGGGAGGCCCAGTACTTC
CDR3 protein: CASFLGGQVGEAQYF

clone size: NA
J gene: TRBJ2-7
V gene: TRBV18
D gene: NA
CDR3 DNA: TGTGCCAGCTCCCGAGGCCTCTACGAGCAGTACTTC
CDR3 protein: CASSRGLYEQYF

clone size: NA
J gene: TRBJ2-1
V gene: TRBV6-4
D gene: NA
CDR3 DNA: TGTGCCAGCAGTCCAGGCCCTAGTCGTGAGCAGTTCTTC
CDR3 protein: CASSPGPSREQFF

clone size: NA
J gene: TRBJ2-7
V gene: TRBV7-2
D gene: NA
CDR3 DNA: TGTGCCAGCAGCTTAGGAGGGACACCGAGCTACGAGCAGTACTTC
CDR3 protein: CASSLGGTPSYEQYF

clone size: NA
J gene: TRBJ1-4
V gene: TRBV19
D gene: TRBD1
CDR3 DNA: TGTGCCAGTACCGACAGGGGGCCGGCAACTAATGAAAAACTGTTTTTT
CDR3 protein: CASTDRGPATNEKLFF

clone size: NA
J gene: TRBJ2-3
V gene: TRBV7-8
D gene: NA
CDR3 DNA: TGTGCCAGCAGCTCCACCCCATCGGGTACTAGCACAGATACGCAGTATTTT
CDR3 protein: CASSSTPSGTSTDTQYF

clone size: NA
J gene: TRBJ1-5
V gene: TRBV4-3
D gene: NA
CDR3 DNA: TGCGCCAGCAGCCTGACAACAGGGAAGCCCCAGCATTTT
CDR3 protein: CASSLTTGKPQHF

clone size: NA
J gene: TRBJ1-4
V gene: TRBV19
D gene: NA
CDR3 DNA: TGTGCCAGTAGAACACCCCACCAGGGTAATCTGTTTTTT
CDR3 protein: CASRTPHQGNLFF

clone size: few
J gene: TRBJ1-5
V gene: TRBV18
D gene: NA
CDR3 DNA: TGTGCCAGCTCACCACCGTCAGGGATTCCCAATCAGCCCCAGCATTTT
CDR3 protein: CASSPPSGIPNQPQHF

clone size: NA
J gene: TRBJ1-3
V gene: TRBV4-2
D gene: TRBD1
CDR3 DNA: TGTGCCAGCAGCCAACCGCTGGACAGGGCGTCTGGAAACACCATATATTTT
CDR3 protein: CASSQPLDRASGNTIYF

clone size: NA
J gene: TRBJ1-1
V gene: TRBV10-2
D gene: TRBD1
CDR3 DNA: TGCGCCAGCAGTGATCGACAGGGCCGTGCTGAAGCTTTCTTT
CDR3 protein: CASSDRQGRAEAFF

clone size: NA
J gene: TRBJ1-2
V gene: TRBV6-5
D gene: NA
CDR3 DNA: TGTGCCAGCAGTTACACGCAGGGCCACTATGGCTACACCTTC
CDR3 protein: CASSYTQGHYGYTF

clone size: NA
J gene: TRBJ1-4
V gene: TRBV5-6
D gene: NA
CDR3 DNA: TGTGCCAGCAGCTCGGGACAACCAACTAATGAAAAACTGTTTTTT
CDR3 protein: CASSSGQPTNEKLFF

clone size: NA
J gene: TRBJ2-7
V gene: TRBV27
D gene: TRBD2
CDR3 DNA: TGTGCCAGCAGTGCCGGGACTAATCTTAAGCAGTACTTC
CDR3 protein: CASSAGTNLKQYF

clone size: NA
J gene: TRBJ2-5
V gene: TRBV6-5
D gene: TRBD1
CDR3 DNA: TGTGCCAGCTGCTACAGGGGGCTTGGGACCCAGTACTTC
CDR3 protein: CASCYRGLGTQYF

clone size: NA
J gene: TRBJ2-7
V gene: TRBV5-8
D gene: TRBD1
CDR3 DNA: TGTGCCAGCAGCTCCGGACTACTAGGACAGGGGGAAAACGAGCAGTACTTC
CDR3 protein: CASSSGLLGQGENEQYF

clone size: once
J gene: TRBJ2-1
V gene: TRBV10-2
D gene: NA
CDR3 DNA: TGCGCCAGCAGTGGTAGCGGCCGTTCCTACAATGAGCAGTTCTTC
CDR3 protein: CASSGSGRSYNEQFF

clone size: NA
J gene: TRBJ2-1
V gene: TRBV7-2
D gene: TRBD2
CDR3 DNA: TGTGCCAGCAGCTCCAGCGGGAGCACGTACAATGAGCAGTTCTTC
CDR3 protein: CASSSSGSTYNEQFF

clone size: NA
J gene: TRBJ2-3
V gene: TRBV4-3
D gene: TRBD1
CDR3 DNA: TGCGCCAGCAGCCAAGCCCGGGACAGTCGGGGCACAGATACGCAGTATTTT
CDR3 protein: CASSQARDSRGTDTQYF

clone size: once
J gene: TRBJ1-5
V gene: TRBV28
D gene: NA
CDR3 DNA: TGTGCCAGCAGTTTGGCGTCCGGAGTCTATAGCAATCAGCCCCAGCATTTT
CDR3 protein: CASSLASGVYSNQPQHF

clone size: NA
J gene: TRBJ1-6
V gene: TRBV6-5
D gene: TRBD1
CDR3 DNA: TGTGCCAGCAGTTTCAGCAGGGGGGGCTCACCCCTCCACTTT
CDR3 protein: CASSFSRGGSPLHF

clone size: few
J gene: TRBJ2-5
V gene: TRBV6-6
D gene: TRBD2
CDR3 DNA: TGTGCCAGCAGTCCTACCCCCATTGAACTAGCGGGACAAGAGACCCAGTACTTC
CDR3 protein: CASSPTPIELAGQETQYF

clone size: NA
J gene: TRBJ1-2
V gene: TRBV24-1
D gene: NA
CDR3 DNA: TGTGCCACCAGTGATGTCGGGACCACTGGGGGCTACACCTTC
CDR3 protein: CATSDVGTTGGYTF

clone size: NA
J gene: TRBJ2-5
V gene: TRBV5-1
D gene: NA
CDR3 DNA: TGCGCCAGCCGGAGGGTTCAAGAGACCCAGTACTTC
CDR3 protein: CASRRVQETQYF

clone size: once
J gene: TRBJ1-3
V gene: TRBV18
D gene: NA
CDR3 DNA: TGTGCCAGCTCACCACTCTCTGGAAACACCATATATTTT
CDR3 protein: CASSPLSGNTIYF

clone size: NA
J gene: TRBJ2-7
V gene: TRBV7-6
D gene: TRBD1
CDR3 DNA: TGTGCCAGCAGCTTACCCCGTCCCCGGACAGGGGGTGAAGAAGCTAGGGGCTACGAGCAGTACTTC
CDR3 protein: CASSLPRPRTGGEEARGYEQYF

clone size: once
J gene: TRBJ2-1
V gene: TRBV7-2
D gene: TRBD1
CDR3 DNA: TGTGCCAGCAGCGGCGACAGGGGGCGTTATAATGAGCAGTTCTTC
CDR3 protein: CASSGDRGRYNEQFF

clone size: NA
J gene: TRBJ2-1
V gene: TRBV25-1
D gene: TRBD1
CDR3 DNA: TGTGCCAGCAGTGAGGGACAGGGGAACAATGAGCAGTTCTTC
CDR3 protein: CASSEGQGNNEQFF

clone size: once
J gene: TRBJ1-1
V gene: TRBV3-1/TRBV3-2
D gene: NA
CDR3 DNA: TGTGCCAGCAGCCAAGATATCGAATCAGAGTACAGCATGAACACTGAAGCTTTCTTT
CDR3 protein: CASSQDIESEYSMNTEAFF

clone size: NA
J gene: TRBJ1-5
V gene: TRBV6-2/TRBV6-3
D gene: TRBD1
CDR3 DNA: TGTGCCAGCAGTTTGGACAGGGTCAATCAGCCCCAGCATTTT
CDR3 protein: CASSLDRVNQPQHF

clone size: once
J gene: TRBJ2-5
V gene: TRBV7-9
D gene: NA
CDR3 DNA: TGTGCCAGCAGCTTGGACAGCGAAGAGACCCAGTACTTC
CDR3 protein: CASSLDSEETQYF

clone size: NA
J gene: TRBJ2-3
V gene: TRBV3-1/TRBV3-2
D gene: TRBD2
CDR3 DNA: TGTGCCAGCAGCCAAGATGCGATGGGACTAGCGGGGGTGCCTAGCACAGATACGCAGTATTTT
CDR3 protein: CASSQDAMGLAGVPSTDTQYF

clone size: NA
J gene: TRBJ1-5
V gene: TRBV30
D gene: NA
CDR3 DNA: TGTGCCTGGAGCCCAGGGAATTCGGTGCCCCAGCATTTT
CDR3 protein: CAWSPGNSVPQHF

clone size: NA
J gene: TRBJ1-2
V gene: TRBV28
D gene: NA
CDR3 DNA: TGTGCCAGCATGGCCGGAGATTACCTTTACTATGGCTACACCTTC
CDR3 protein: CASMAGDYLYYGYTF

clone size: once
J gene: TRBJ2-7
V gene: TRBV19
D gene: TRBD1
CDR3 DNA: TGTGCCAGTAGTATAGCCAGGGGGCCCTCCTACGAGCAGTACTTC
CDR3 protein: CASSIARGPSYEQYF

clone size: NA
J gene: TRBJ2-3
V gene: TRBV28
D gene: NA
CDR3 DNA: TGTGCCAGCAGTTTACATGTAGATACGCAGTATTTT
CDR3 protein: CASSLHVDTQYF

clone size: NA
J gene: TRBJ2-2
V gene: TRBV4-3
D gene: NA
CDR3 DNA: TGCGCCAGCAGCCAAGATAGGAAGCTCGGGGAGCTGTTTTTT
CDR3 protein: CASSQDRKLGELFF

clone size: NA
J gene: TRBJ2-7
V gene: TRBV6-5
D gene: NA
CDR3 DNA: TGTGCCAGCAGAGTTACGCTCCGGGGACCCAACGAGCAGTACTTC
CDR3 protein: CASRVTLRGPNEQYF